A selection of T cell receptor beta chains follows, all from one sample in a study of cytomegalovirus exposure and HLA in healthy donors. Only in-frame clones appear in the TCRdb table, and some are missing; sequencing was by immunoSEQ multiplex PCR. The profile shows about 140,000 clones, 60% to 80% of them singletons. Specimen: PBMCs. These receptors came from a female donor in good health and CMV-seronegative. Each CDR3 is given with its conserved first and last residue. D genes are given only for firm matches. Not every row has a clone size; where given, it reads once, few, many or a size class.

V	J	D	size	CDR3	DNA
TRBV2	TRBJ1-2	TRBD1	-	CASSDRDSDYGYTF	TGTGCCAGCAGCGACCGGGACAGTGACTATGGCTACACCTTC
TRBV7-9	TRBJ1-2	-	-	CASSPPGRTFGYTF	TGTGCCAGCAGCCCCCCGGGAAGGACTTTTGGCTACACCTTC
TRBV13	TRBJ2-7	TRBD1	-	CASSAGTGNEQYF	TGTGCCAGCAGCGCCGGGACAGGTAACGAGCAGTACTTC
TRBV9	TRBJ1-2	-	-	CASSVQGGYGYTF	TGTGCCAGCAGCGTACAGGGTGGGTATGGCTACACCTTC
TRBV27	TRBJ2-7	TRBD1	-	CASSLTGGRYEQYF	TGTGCCAGCAGTTTGACAGGGGGACGGTACGAGCAGTACTTC
TRBV7-9	TRBJ1-1	-	-	CASSFQENTEAFF	TGTGCCAGCAGCTTCCAGGAGAACACTGAAGCTTTCTTT
TRBV7-9	TRBJ1-6	TRBD1	once	CASSYTGQGGNSPLHF	TGTGCCAGCAGCTATACTGGACAGGGAGGGAATTCACCCCTCCACTTT
TRBV27	TRBJ1-2	-	-	CASSRRSTPNYGYPF	TGTGCCAGCAGCCGCCGCTCGACCCCTAACTATGGCTACCCCTTC
TRBV5-8	TRBJ2-2	-	-	CASSLRQGTGELFF	TGTGCCAGCAGCTTGAGGCAGGGCACCGGGGAGCTGTTTTTT
TRBV2	TRBJ2-7	TRBD1	-	CASRATGPTYEQYF	TGTGCCAGCAGGGCGACAGGGCCCACCTACGAGCAGTACTTC
TRBV7-9	TRBJ2-2	-	-	CASSSGVWGRAGELFF	TGTGCCAGCAGCTCCGGCGTATGGGGGCGCGCCGGGGAGCTGTTTTTT
TRBV28	TRBJ1-1	-	-	CALKTGDTTEAFF	TGTGCCTTAAAAACCGGGGACACCACTGAAGCTTTCTTT
TRBV6-5	TRBJ1-1	TRBD1	-	CASSLTGGFMNTEAFF	TGTGCCAGCAGTTTGACAGGGGGCTTTATGAACACTGAAGCTTTCTTT
TRBV2	TRBJ1-2	-	-	CASVRGGVYGYTF	TGTGCCAGTGTTCGGGGGGGGGTCTATGGCTACACCTTC
TRBV6-5	TRBJ2-7	TRBD1	-	CASSAGTGSSYEQYF	TGTGCCAGCAGTGCCGGGACAGGGAGTAGTTACGAGCAGTACTTC
TRBV7-9	TRBJ2-7	-	-	CASSPQVWDKAPYEQYF	TGTGCCAGCAGCCCGCAGGTGTGGGACAAGGCCCCTTACGAGCAGTACTTC
TRBV5-1	TRBJ1-4	-	-	CASSPVATNEKLFF	TGCGCCAGCAGCCCAGTTGCAACTAATGAAAAACTGTTTTTT
TRBV27	TRBJ1-2	TRBD1	-	CASSSVGQGRGYTF	TGTGCCAGCAGTTCCGTTGGACAGGGGCGAGGCTACACCTTC
TRBV5-1	TRBJ2-1	TRBD1	few	CASSLDATGTGAGEQFF	TGCGCCAGCAGCTTGGACGCTACCGGGACAGGGGCAGGTGAGCAGTTCTTC
TRBV30	TRBJ1-5	TRBD1	few	CAWSTNRGQNNQPQHF	TGTGCCTGGAGCACCAACAGGGGGCAAAACAATCAGCCCCAGCATTTT
TRBV27	TRBJ1-2	-	-	CASKLQVGRGYTF	TGTGCCAGCAAACTACAGGTCGGACGTGGCTACACCTTC
TRBV28	TRBJ2-7	TRBD2	-	CASSLPSGRPNYEQYF	TGTGCCAGCAGTTTACCTAGCGGGAGACCAAACTACGAGCAGTACTTC
TRBV13	TRBJ2-2	-	-	CASSLGGTGELFF	TGTGCCAGCAGCTTGGGGGGCACCGGGGAGCTGTTTTTT
TRBV7-8	TRBJ1-1	-	-	CASSLRPGGKAFF	TGTGCCAGCAGCTTAAGGCCTGGGGGGAAAGCTTTCTTT
TRBV23-1	TRBJ1-2	TRBD1	-	CASSQSGQGPPDRFGGYTF	TGCGCCAGCAGTCAATCTGGACAGGGGCCCCCGGATCGATTCGGTGGCTACACCTTC
TRBV30	TRBJ1-5	-	once	CAWGGWGFGNQPQHF	TGTGCCTGGGGGGGGTGGGGTTTCGGCAATCAGCCCCAGCATTTT
TRBV27	TRBJ2-3	-	-	CASSRDTDTQYF	TGTGCCAGCAGTCGGGACACAGATACGCAGTATTTT
TRBV2	TRBJ2-7	TRBD1	-	CASSDTGTGYEQYF	TGTGCCAGCAGTGATACCGGGACAGGGTACGAGCAGTACTTC
TRBV6-5	TRBJ2-7	TRBD2	-	CASSTGLAGNDEQYF	TGTGCCAGCAGTACGGGACTAGCGGGGAACGACGAGCAGTACTTC
TRBV10-3	TRBJ1-2	-	-	CAISPQGSGGYTF	TGTGCCATCAGCCCACAGGGATCTGGAGGCTACACCTTC
TRBV7-9	TRBJ1-2	TRBD1	-	CASSPLQGTDRWRIGYTF	TGTGCCAGCAGCCCACTACAGGGGACGGATCGATGGAGGATCGGCTACACCTTC
TRBV29-1	TRBJ2-7	TRBD2	-	CSVGLAGEQYF	TGCAGCGTAGGGTTAGCGGGGGAGCAGTACTTC
TRBV10-3	TRBJ1-1	TRBD1	-	CAISESPGGRTEAFF	TGTGCCATCAGTGAGTCCCCAGGGGGCCGTACTGAAGCTTTCTTT
TRBV19	TRBJ2-5	TRBD1	-	CASSMGQGIETQYF	TGTGCCAGTAGTATGGGACAGGGGATCGAGACCCAGTACTTC
TRBV2	TRBJ1-2	-	-	CASRDSGGDGYTF	TGTGCCAGCAGAGACTCTGGCGGTGATGGCTACACCTTC
TRBV18	TRBJ1-1	-	once	CASSREATENTEAFF	TGTGCCAGCTCACGAGAAGCTACAGAGAACACTGAAGCTTTCTTT
TRBV27	TRBJ2-6	-	-	CASSSSGANVLTF	TGTGCCAGCAGCAGTTCTGGGGCCAACGTCCTGACTTTC
TRBV5-1	TRBJ2-7	TRBD2	-	CASSRAGGISYEQYF	TGCGCCAGCAGTCGAGCGGGGGGAATCAGTTACGAGCAGTACTTC
TRBV30	TRBJ2-3	-	-	CAWSEGTTDTQYF	TGTGCCTGGAGCGAGGGTACCACAGATACGCAGTATTTT
TRBV7-7	TRBJ2-2	-	-	CASSPGTGDTGELFF	TGTGCTAGCAGCCCGGGGACGGGGGACACCGGGGAGCTGTTTTTT
TRBV29-1	TRBJ1-1	-	-	CSVGFGVNTEAFF	TGCAGCGTGGGCTTCGGGGTAAACACTGAAGCTTTCTTT
TRBV11-2	TRBJ1-4	-	once	CASSPTGFGSGEKLFF	TGTGCCAGCAGCCCAACCGGGTTTGGGAGTGGTGAAAAACTGTTTTTT
TRBV12-2	TRBJ1-2	-	-	CASRLEVGEVGYTF	TGTGCAAGTCGCTTAGAGGTCGGGGAGGTTGGCTACACCTTC
TRBV27	TRBJ1-2	-	-	CASSFPGRNGYTF	TGTGCCAGCAGTTTTCCAGGGCGTAATGGCTACACCTTC
TRBV5-1	TRBJ2-3	TRBD2	-	CASSSGTTDTQYF	TGCGCCAGCAGCAGCGGGACTACCGATACGCAGTATTTT